This entry concerns a single T cell receptor (beta chain). These data come from a study of immune cell composition in non-small cell lung cancer. Across the study: Histologic subtype was mainly adenocarcinoma or squamous cell carcinoma.

CDR3 length: 13 amino acids. CDR1 SGHAT and CDR2 FQDESV come from the germline V gene (reference sequence). V was shortened by 4 bases and J by 6 bases, with 12 bases between the two germline ends. TCRdb keeps only in-frame clones here, not all; method: immunoSEQ multiplex PCR. The table lists more than 1,000 clones, over 65% of them singletons, with approximately 17% in the top ten. This clonotype was obtained from a human donor with non-small cell lung cancer. Material: lung tumor tissue. V gene TRBV11-1 combines with J gene TRBJ1-1; D remains ambiguous. CDR3 sequence (DNA): TGTGCCAGCAGCTCGAGGTTAGAGTCTGAAGCTTTCTTT. Translation gives CASSSRLESEAFF.